These 24 T cell receptor beta chains share one sample of origin, sequenced in a study of circulating tumor DNA in untreated peripheral T-cell lymphoma. Repertoires were generated with immunoSEQ multiplex PCR, while TCRdb's copy carries only in-frame clones and drops some. The data show more than 5,500 clones, 60% to 85% seen once. The specimen was tumor tissue. The receptors shown here come from a human donor with peripheral T-cell lymphoma.

This clone came up once. The chain employs TRBV1 and TRBJ2-3; TRBD2 is taken as the D call from the table, unchecked against the DNA. TRBV1 is designated a pseudogene. This CDR3 is built from 16 residues. For the CDR3, the DNA is TGCGCCAGCAGCCCCAGACTAGCGGGGGACACAGATACGCAGTATTTT. Residues: CASSPRLAGDTDTQYF.

This rearrangement joins TRBV6-8 to TRBJ1-1; 8 bases are shared with TRBD1. The J segment lost 1 base and the V segment lost 7 bases, leaving 11 bases of the junction unmatched. The CDR3 covers 16 residues. CDR1 and CDR2 (germline): MNHGY, SAAAGT. The DNA for the CDR3 is TGTGCCAGCACCGGACTACAGGGGGTGGGGAACACTGAAGCTTTCTTT. Encoded protein: CASTGLQGVGNTEAFF.

This clone turned up a few times. The gene calls are TRBV6-8 and TRBJ1-1; a possible D gene is TRBD1 (6 bases). The CDR3 is 16 residues long. Germline-derived CDR1 and CDR2 are MNHGY and SAAAGT. V shed 5 bases and J shed 1 base, with 17 bases lying between them. CDR3 DNA sequence: TGTGCCAGCAGTGACTATCAAGACAGGCGGAACACTGAAGCTTTCTTT. Translated, it gives CASSDYQDRRNTEAFF.

The chain uses TRBV29-1 and TRBJ2-3, with D maybe TRBD2 (5 bases). Germline-derived CDR1 and CDR2 are SQVTM and ANQGSEA. The CDR3 is made up of 17 amino acids. Trimming cost V 6 bases and J 2 bases, with 24 bases left between them. The CDR3 region has the DNA TGCAGCGTGGTGGTTTTTGGCTTAGCGCAACTCACAGATACGCAGTATTTT. Translating gives CSVVVFGLAQLTDTQYF.

The chain joins TRBV6-8 to TRBJ2-3; 7 bases align to TRBD1. Trimming took 6 bases from V and 4 from J; bases not matched to a gene: 10. Looked up from germline, CDR1 is MNHGY and CDR2 is SAAAGT. This CDR3 comprises 15 residues. The CDR3 region is CASRTTGSEADTQYF. CDR3 nucleotide sequence: TGTGCCAGCAGGACGACAGGGAGCGAGGCAGATACGCAGTATTTT.

This clone occurred a few times. J is TRBJ1-2 and V is TRBV14; unclear D gene. V was trimmed by 3 bases and J by 2 bases, leaving 7 bases between them. The CDR3 consists of 13 residues. Germline CDR1 reads SGHDN; CDR2 reads FVKESK. The chain's CDR3 is CASSQVPNYGYTF. CDR3 DNA: TGTGCCAGCAGCCAGGTACCAAACTATGGCTACACCTTC.

The genes are TRBV10-2 and TRBJ1-6; D gene ambiguous. The CDR3 totals 15 residues. Between the trimmed V and J ends, which lost 3 bases and 5 bases, there was a span of 11 bases. Germline V gene lookup returns CDR1 WSHSY and CDR2 SAAADI. The CDR3 here is CASSDQSSDNSPLHF. The CDR3 DNA reads as TGCGCCAGCAGTGACCAGAGTTCAGATAATTCACCCCTCCACTTT.

This clone turned up a few times. This chain joins TRBV10-2 and TRBJ1-5; 8 bases fit TRBD1. Germline assignment: CDR1 WSHSY and CDR2 SAAADI. The CDR3 runs to 13 residues. The V gene end was trimmed by 4 bases and the J gene end by 10 bases; junction bases not matched to a gene: 6. The DNA for the CDR3 is TGCGCCAGCAGTGTCGGGACAGGACTCCCCCAGCATTTT. Its translation is CASSVGTGLPQHF.

The CDR3 region has the DNA TGTGCCAGCAGTTACGGCCCGCTAGACTATGGCTACACCTTC. This encodes CASSYGPLDYGYTF. This sequence joins TRBV6-8 and TRBJ1-2; D gene uncertain. The V gene's germline CDR1 is MNHGY and CDR2 SAAAGT. The CDR3 covers 14 residues. Trimming removed 2 bases from V and 3 bases from J, with 10 bases in between.

In its sample, this clone was seen once. The chain links TRBV6-8 to TRBJ2-1, with D possibly called TRBD1 or TRBD2 (5 bases each). Germline CDR1 MNHGY, CDR2 SAAAGT. CDR3 size: 14 residues. With 5 bases removed from V and 9 bases from J, the gap between germline ends came to 17 bases. The chain's CDR3 is CASSAGTVASEQFF. CDR3 DNA sequence: TGTGCCAGCAGTGCCGGGACCGTCGCCTCTGAGCAGTTCTTC.

This sequence joins TRBV29-1 and TRBJ2-7; D gene uncertain. This CDR3 is built from 13 residues. Looked up from germline, CDR1 is SQVTM and CDR2 is ANQGSEA. The V end lost 4 bases, the J end lost 2 bases, and 12 bases lay between the germline ends. In DNA, the CDR3 is TGCAGCGTTGTACGCCCAGCAACCTACGAGCAGTACTTC. Its protein is CSVVRPATYEQYF.

This CDR3 reads CASSQVSGNQPQHF. Written as DNA, the CDR3 is TGCGCCAGCAGCCAAGTCAGCGGCAATCAGCCCCAGCATTTT. The V gene is TRBV1, the J gene TRBJ1-5. TRBV1 is designated a pseudogene. CDR3 length: 14 residues.

The V gene is TRBV14, the J gene TRBJ1-1; 7 bases map to TRBD1. This CDR3 contains 14 residues. In germline, CDR1 is SGHDN, CDR2 FVKESK. V trimming: 2 bases; J trimming: 1 base; junction bases outside the gene matches: 1. The chain's CDR3 is CASSQYRGNTEAFF. For the CDR3, the DNA is TGTGCCAGCAGCCAATACAGGGGGAACACTGAAGCTTTCTTT.

The V call is TRBV29-1, the J call TRBJ2-3; 8 nucleotides align to TRBD1. In germline, CDR1 is SQVTM, CDR2 ANQGSEA. There are 17 residues in the CDR3. The junction had 10 bases not matched to a gene; V was cut back by 0 bases and J by 2 bases. The CDR3 sequence is CSVEDFSPGGFTDTQYF. The CDR3, as DNA: TGCAGCGTTGAAGATTTTTCGCCAGGGGGCTTCACAGATACGCAGTATTTT.

This clone has a single count. The rearrangement links TRBV30 to TRBJ2-2; weak D call: TRBD2 (5 bases). The CDR3 has 14 residues. The V end lost 4 bases, the J end lost 4 bases, and 13 bases lay between the germline ends. Germline CDR1 is GTSNPN and CDR2 is SVGIG (reference sequence). The chain's CDR3 is CAWIPGEGTGELFF. The CDR3 DNA is TGTGCCTGGATTCCCGGGGAAGGCACCGGGGAGCTGTTTTTT.

The J gene is TRBJ1-1, the V gene TRBV12-5, with a weak D call TRBD1 (5 bases). This CDR3 contains 14 residues. Germline V gives CDR1 LGHNT, CDR2 FRNRAP. CDR3 in amino acids: CASTGTWENTEAFF. The CDR3 nucleotides read TGTGCCAGCACCGGGACCTGGGAGAACACTGAAGCTTTCTTT.

The V gene is TRBV6-8, the J gene TRBJ1-1; tentative D call: TRBD1 (5 bases). Trimming left V 3 bases short and J 4 bases short, with 9 bases between. This CDR3 is 13 amino acids long. Germline V gene sequence: CDR1 MNHGY, CDR2 SAAAGT. CDR3 DNA sequence: TGTGCCAGCAGTTATGAGGGGTCCACTGAAGCTTTCTTT. This sequence encodes CASSYEGSTEAFF.

The V call is TRBV7-6, the J call TRBJ1-2; 7 nucleotides match TRBD1. The germline gives CDR1 SGHVS, CDR2 FNYEAQ. CDR3 length: 14 amino acids. Unmatched junction bases numbered 5, after V lost 3 bases and J lost 4 bases. The CDR3 is CASSFKGGGYGYTF. CDR3 sequence (DNA): TGTGCCAGCAGCTTCAAAGGGGGCGGCTATGGCTACACCTTC.

This chain joins TRBV11-3 and TRBJ1-1; a weak D match, TRBD1 (5 bases). Trimming took 0 bases from V and 5 from J, leaving 10 bases between them. In germline, CDR1 is SGHNT, CDR2 YENEEA. This CDR3 comprises 14 residues. As DNA, the CDR3 is TGTGCCAGCAGCTTAGACGGGGGTTGGACTGAAGCTTTCTTT. This codes for CASSLDGGWTEAFF. The variable domain in full, completed from reference TRBV11-3 and TRBJ1-1, reads EAGVVQSPRYKIIEKKQPVAFWCNPISGHNTLYWYLQNLGQGPELLIRYENEEAVDDSQLPKDRFSAERLKGVDSTLKIQPAELGDSAVYLCASSLDGGWTEAFFGQGTRLTVV.

The V call is TRBV4-1, the J call TRBJ2-3; D may be TRBD1 or TRBD2 (5 bases each). The V end lost 1 base, the J end lost 6 bases, and 11 bases lay between the germline ends. Per the germline V gene, CDR1 is MGHRA and CDR2 is YSYEKL. The CDR3 is 14 amino acids. CDR3 loop: CASSQAGTLDTQYF. CDR3 nucleotide sequence: TGCGCCAGCAGCCAAGCGGGGACCCTGGATACGCAGTATTTT.

This chain joins TRBV29-1 and TRBJ2-1, with D unclear. The CDR3 is made up of 13 amino acids. Trimming took off 6 bases at V and 0 bases at J, with 9 bases between the two ends. The germline gives CDR1 SQVTM, CDR2 ANQGSEA. In DNA form, the CDR3 reads TGCAGCGTGGTCCGCAGCTCCTACAATGAGCAGTTCTTC. Its protein product is CSVVRSSYNEQFF.

The J gene is TRBJ2-6, the V gene TRBV6-8; possibly TRBD1 for D (6 bases). Per germline, CDR1 MNHGY and CDR2 SAAAGT. The germline V and J ends were trimmed by 6 bases and 0 bases, with 15 bases remaining between them. This CDR3 has 17 amino acids. The CDR3 region is CASRHWTDFSGANVLTF. The CDR3 nucleotides read TGTGCCAGCAGACACTGGACAGATTTCTCTGGGGCCAACGTCCTGACTTTC.

The J gene is TRBJ2-1, the V gene TRBV19, with D possibly being TRBD1 (6 bases). The CDR3 is 16 amino acids. Per germline, CDR1 LNHDA and CDR2 SQIVND (reference sequence). Trimming took 6 bases from V and 0 from J, leaving 15 bases between them. The CDR3 loop is CASRDSTLYSYNEQFF. For the CDR3, the DNA is TGTGCCAGTAGGGACAGCACTCTATACTCCTACAATGAGCAGTTCTTC.

This clone showed up just a few times. The V call is TRBV15, the J call TRBJ2-1; 7 bases line up with TRBD1. This CDR3 comprises 15 residues. V lost 3 bases and J lost 7; bases outside the gene matches: 9. From germline, CDR1 is LNHNV and CDR2 YYDKDF (reference sequence). This CDR3 is CATSRAGTESNEQFF. In nucleotides, the CDR3 is TGTGCCACCAGCAGGGCCGGGACAGAAAGTAATGAGCAGTTCTTC.